The sequence of this T cell receptor (beta chain) was determined in a study of cytomegalovirus exposure and HLA in healthy donors. About the study: Early on, a data release was issued that held about 85 million unique TCRs from HLA-typed donors.

Study-wide results and caveats: Analysis was carried out at a later point, and it linked a missense DCLRE1C variant to TCR beta V- and J-gene trimming.

The PCR made use of 60 Vbeta and 13 Jbeta primers. The table came from immunoSEQ multiplex PCR; TCRdb's copy has only in-frame clones and leaves some out. This sample has approximately 270,000 clones, with about four fifths found just once. This clone has a single count. Its antigen is unknown. The trim removed 9 bases at V and 3 bases at J, leaving 11 bases unmatched. Germline lookup yields CDR1 MNHEY and CDR2 SMNVEV (reference sequence). The length of the CDR3 is 14 residues. This chain connects TRBV27 to TRBJ2-7; 7 bases line up with TRBD1. The receptor comes from a girl aged 2 to 10 in good health and CMV-seronegative. The sequencing input was PBMCs. The CDR3 sequence is CASRTGGKGYEQYF. In nucleotides, the CDR3 is TGTGCCAGTCGGACAGGAGGAAAAGGCTACGAGCAGTACTTC.